This TCR beta chain was sequenced for a study of blood T cell dynamics during melanoma immunotherapy. Each bulk PBMC sample had roughly 400 ng DNA loaded. Assay: immunoSEQ multiplex PCR; the TCRdb copy retains only in-frame clones and omits some. The repertoire holds about 15,000 clones, with 85% to 90% as singletons. The CDR3 contains 15 residues. The V segment lost 1 base and the J segment 8 bases; nucleotides outside the gene matches: 6. CDR1 and CDR2 from the germline V gene are MNHEY and SMNVEV (reference sequence). Described time point: pre-treatment baseline. This specimen was blood, taken from a patient treated with checkpoint blockade. The receptor was isolated from a human donor with melanoma. The chain uses TRBV27 and TRBJ2-1, with TRBD2 matching 9 bases. The CDR3 DNA sequence: TGTGCCAGCAGTTTATACGGGACTAGCATATATGAGCAGTTCTTC. Translated, it gives CASSLYGTSIYEQFF.